What follows are 3 T cell receptor beta chains derived from one specimen sequenced in a study of T-cell reconstitution after alpha-beta-depleted transplantation in children. It was with unique molecular identifiers that the TCRbeta library was prepared. TCRdb re-called the PCR reads through MiXCR, storing one row per CDR3 protein. The data show about 540,000 distinct CDR3 sequences, 18% seen once. The sequences come from PBMCs from the stem cell graft donor, collected from the stem cell graft. Receptors originate from a human donor who donated a stem cell graft to a child with acute lymphoblastic leukemia.

V usage is TRBV12-3 or TRBV12-4 and J usage is TRBJ2-1; the match to TRBD2 covers 11 bases. V was pared by 6 bases and J by 2 bases, with 9 bases of the junction left unmatched. The CDR3 totals 17 residues. The CDR3 spells CASSAPRLAGTYNEQFF. The CDR3 nucleotides are TGTGCCAGCAGCGCGCCCCGACTAGCGGGGACCTACAATGAGCAGTTCTTC.

The chain recombines TRBV3-1 with TRBJ1-1; 7 positions agree with TRBD1. Unmatched junction bases numbered 3, after V lost 4 bases and J lost 1 base. The CDR3 contains 14 residues. Germline V gives CDR1 LGHDT, CDR2 YNNKEL (reference sequence). The CDR3 loop is CASSPWDRNTEAFF. For the CDR3, the DNA is TGTGCCAGCAGCCCTTGGGACAGGAACACTGAAGCTTTCTTT.

The table lists this clonotype with a few counts. The chain recombines TRBV9 with TRBJ2-7; maybe TRBD2 (6 bases). The CDR3 is 14 amino acids. V lost 2 bases and J lost 1, with 10 bases in between. Germline-derived CDR1 and CDR2 are SGDLS and YYNGEE. The CDR3 reads CASSVGTPSYEQYF. CDR3 in DNA: TGTGCCAGCAGCGTCGGGACTCCTTCCTACGAGCAGTACTTC.